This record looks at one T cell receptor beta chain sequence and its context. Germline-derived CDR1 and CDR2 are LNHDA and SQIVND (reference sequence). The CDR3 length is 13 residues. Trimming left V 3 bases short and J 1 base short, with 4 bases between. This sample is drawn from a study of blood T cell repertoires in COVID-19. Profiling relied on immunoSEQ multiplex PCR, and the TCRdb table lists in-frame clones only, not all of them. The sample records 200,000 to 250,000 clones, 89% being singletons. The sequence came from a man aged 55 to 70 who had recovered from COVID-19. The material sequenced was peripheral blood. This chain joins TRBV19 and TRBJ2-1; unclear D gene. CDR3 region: CASSITSYNEQFF. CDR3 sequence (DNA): TGTGCCAGTAGTATTACTTCCTACAATGAGCAGTTCTTC.